The 23 T cell receptor beta chains given below trace back to one sample, sequenced in a study of T cell repertoires in cytomegalovirus infection. The antigens for these receptors are not known. TCRdb re-called the reads with MiXCR, one entry per CDR3 protein. The table lists 800,000 to 950,000 distinct CDR3 sequences, around a third of them singletons, with over 10% in the top ten. The source material was cultured CD8+ T cells from PBMCs, sampled from culture after CMV antigen stimulation. These receptor sequences come from a human donor in good health (CMV status not recorded). Some clones in this sample may be carry-over from other donors' samples.

This clonotype has at least ten counts. This chain connects TRBV7-8 to TRBJ1-1, with D perhaps TRBD1 (5 bases). This CDR3 contains 11 residues. CDR1 SGHVS and CDR2 FQNEAQ come from the germline V gene. Trimming left V 8 bases short and J 10 bases short, with 14 bases between. The CDR3 bases are TGTGCCAGCCGCCGGGGGAGCCTAGCTTTCTTT. Protein product: CASRRGSLAFF.

The chain couples TRBV6-2 or TRBV6-3 to TRBJ1-5, with D possibly TRBD1 on 5 matching bases. This CDR3 region has 17 residues. Looked up from germline, CDR1 is MNHEY and CDR2 is SVGEGT. Trimming took 5 bases from V and 0 from J, leaving 17 bases between them. CDR3 amino acids: CASSQLRWGDSNQPQHF. CDR3 nucleotide sequence: TGTGCCAGCAGTCAACTCCGATGGGGGGATAGCAATCAGCCCCAGCATTTT.

This clonotype has just a few counts. The chain uses TRBV19 and TRBJ1-5; the D is unclear. The CDR3 is made up of 15 amino acids. V was shortened by 1 base and J by 1 base, with 8 bases between the two germline ends. Germline V gene lookup returns CDR1 LNHDA and CDR2 SQIVND (reference sequence). The CDR3 sequence: CASSIVHGSNQPQHF. In nucleotides, the CDR3 is TGTGCCAGTAGTATAGTACACGGAAGCAATCAGCCCCAGCATTTT. The full variable domain, completed using reference TRBV19 and TRBJ1-5, is DGGITQSPKYLFRKEGQNVTLSCEQNLNHDAMYWYRQDPGQGLRLIYYSQIVNDFQKGDIAEGYSVSREKKESFPLTVTSAQKNPTAFYLCASSIVHGSNQPQHFGDGTRLSIL.

Turning to this clonotype: One end of the junction is discordant with germline, which a read error may explain. The gene calls are TRBV4-1 and TRBJ1-2; weak D call: TRBD1 (6 bases). The germline V gene encodes CDR1 MGHRA and CDR2 YSYEKL. This CDR3 spans 15 amino acids. This CDR3 is CTSSHQTGTLDGYTF. Written as DNA, the CDR3 is TGCACCAGCAGCCACCAGACCGGGACACTTGATGGCTACACCTTC.

The rearrangement links TRBV5-4 to TRBJ2-7; D possibly corresponds to TRBD2 (6 bases). Trimming took off 5 bases at V and 0 bases at J, with 21 bases between the two ends. The CDR3 is 17 residues long. Germline loops: CDR1 SGHNT, CDR2 YYREEE (reference sequence). In DNA form, the CDR3 reads TGTGCCAGCAGTCACGATCCTTTAGCGGAATACTCCTACGAGCAGTACTTC. Its translation is CASSHDPLAEYSYEQYF.

This chain uses TRBV28 with TRBJ1-4, with 7 bases fitting TRBD1. V shed 3 bases and J 0 bases; nucleotides not matched to a gene: 4. Germline CDR1 MDHEN, CDR2 SYDVKM. The CDR3 spans 16 residues. The DNA of the CDR3 is TGTGCCAGCAGTTTCAGGAGGGGGCCAACTAATGAAAAACTGTTTTTT. Its protein product is CASSFRRGPTNEKLFF.

The rearrangement uses TRBV2 and TRBJ2-7; tentatively, D is TRBD2 (6 bases). V was cut by 4 bases and J by 2 bases, with 9 bases left in between. Germline V gene data show CDR1 as SNHLY and CDR2 as FYNNEI. The CDR3 totals 13 residues. CDR3 in amino acids: CASSAAGTYEQYV. The CDR3 coding sequence is TGTGCCAGCAGTGCTGCGGGAACCTACGAGCAGTACGTC.

The chain links TRBV19 to TRBJ2-2; weak D call: TRBD1 (6 bases). The V end was cut by 7 bases, the J end by 4 bases, with 10 bases between. Germline V lookup: CDR1 LNHDA, CDR2 SQIVND (reference sequence). The CDR3 length is 13 residues. The CDR3 bases are TGTGCCAGTATACAGGGAGTCACCGGGGAGCTGTTTTTT. Translation gives CASIQGVTGELFF.

This chain uses TRBV20-1 with TRBJ2-3; 8 bases match TRBD1. V was pared by 6 bases and J by 0 bases, with 8 bases of the junction left unmatched. Germline CDR1 is DFQATT and CDR2 is SNEGSKA (reference sequence). CDR3 length: 15 amino acids. The CDR3 protein is CSATTRDRSTDTQYF. CDR3 sequence (DNA): TGCAGTGCCACCACCCGGGACAGGAGCACAGATACGCAGTATTTT.

This chain joins TRBV20-1 and TRBJ1-4; D is possibly TRBD1 (5 bases). The length of the CDR3 is 14 residues. Per the germline V gene, CDR1 is DFQATT and CDR2 is SNEGSKA (reference sequence). V was pared by 6 bases and J by 7 bases, with 18 bases between. The CDR3 spells CSATSTRDLEKLFF. The CDR3 nucleotides read TGCAGTGCCACGAGCACCAGGGATCTTGAAAAACTGTTTTTT.

Only a few counts were recorded for this clonotype. The V gene is TRBV7-9, the J gene TRBJ2-3, with TRBD2 as a possible D gene (5 bases). V was clipped by 5 bases and J by 11 bases, with 14 bases between them. This CDR3 is built from 12 residues. The germline gives CDR1 SEHNR, CDR2 FQNEAQ (reference sequence). Written as DNA, the CDR3 is TGTGCCAGCAGCCTCGGACTCAGTGGGCAGTATTTT. Translating gives CASSLGLSGQYF.

The V gene is TRBV4-1, the J gene TRBJ1-5; D gene unclear. Deletions cut 2 bases from V and 2 bases from J, with 10 bases between. The CDR3 runs 15 residues. The germline CDR1 and CDR2 sequences are MGHRA and YSYEKL. The CDR3 DNA sequence: TGCGCCAGCAGCCAATGGGCGATGCGCAATCAGCCCCAGCATTTT. This gives the protein CASSQWAMRNQPQHF.

In this sample, this clonotype turned up a few times. The V gene is TRBV6-6, the J gene TRBJ2-1, with D maybe TRBD1 (6 bases). From germline, CDR1 is MNHNY and CDR2 SVGAGI (reference sequence). CDR3 size: 17 residues. V dropped 6 bases and J dropped 0 bases, with 18 bases sitting between them. CDR3 coding DNA: TGTGCCAGCAGCACGAGCAGGGGCCATAGCTCCTACAATGAGCAGTTCTTC. It yields the protein CASSTSRGHSSYNEQFF.

This clonotype showed up just a few times. CDR3 coding DNA: TGTGCCAGCAGCTTGAAGTGGACAGGGGTCACTGAAGCTTTCTTT. It encodes CASSLKWTGVTEAFF. J is TRBJ1-1 and V is TRBV5-5; 9 nucleotides match TRBD1. Trimming removed 1 base from V and 4 bases from J; junction bases left unmatched: 5. The CDR3 sequence is 15 residues long. CDR1 and CDR2 (germline): SGHKS, YYEKEE (reference sequence).

Of note for this clonotype: At one of its ends the junction is not consistent with the germline gene, which may arise from a read error. This chain joins TRBV7-4 and TRBJ1-1; D remains unclear. This CDR3 comprises 15 residues. The germline V gene encodes CDR1 SGHVT and CDR2 SQSDAQ. This CDR3 reads CVSSLGGRVASEAFF. CDR3 DNA: TGTGTCAGCAGCTTAGGAGGGAGGGTGGCCTCTGAAGCTTTCTTT. The variable domain in full, completed from reference TRBV7-4 and TRBJ1-1, reads GAGVSQSPRYKVAKRGRDVALRCDSISGHVTLYWYRQTLGQGSEVLTYSQSDAQRDKSGRPSGRFSAERPERSVSTLKIQRTEQGDSAVYLCVSSLGGRVASEAFFGQGTRLTVV.

The sample holds a few counts of this clonotype. The rearrangement joins TRBV7-9 to TRBJ2-7, with 7 bases fitting TRBD1. This CDR3 contains 14 residues. V shed 5 bases and J 2 bases; nucleotides not matched to a gene: 6. Germline assignment: CDR1 SEHNR and CDR2 FQNEAQ (reference sequence). Here the CDR3 reads CASSPPDRTYEQYF. The CDR3 bases are TGTGCCAGCAGCCCCCCGGACAGGACCTACGAGCAGTACTTC.

This clonotype was observed a few times. V gene TRBV15 combines with J gene TRBJ2-1, with TRBD1 identical over 8 bases. This CDR3 has 15 residues. Losses at the gene ends were 5 bases for V and 12 bases for J; bases not matched to a gene: 15. Germline V gene data show CDR1 as LNHNV and CDR2 as YYDKDF (reference sequence). This chain's CDR3 is CATSGGLGQGRRQFF. As DNA, the CDR3 is TGTGCCACCAGCGGGGGGTTAGGACAGGGACGGAGGCAGTTCTTC. The whole variable domain, remainder taken from reference TRBV15 and TRBJ2-1, is DAMVIQNPRYQVTQFGKPVTLSCSQTLNHNVMYWYQQKSSQAPKLLFHYYDKDFNNEADTPDNFQSRRPNTSFCFLDIRSPGLGDTAMYLCATSGGLGQGRRQFFGPGTRLTVL.

The chain uses TRBV7-9 and TRBJ2-7; 11 bases line up with TRBD2. CDR1 is SEHNR, CDR2 FQNEAQ, per germline (reference sequence). Trimming cost V 5 bases and J 2 bases; bases outside gene matches: 8. The CDR3 covers 16 residues. The CDR3 nucleotides read TGTGCCAGCAGCGCGACTAGCGGGGCCCACACCTACGAGCAGTACTTC. Amino acid sequence: CASSATSGAHTYEQYF. Using reference TRBV7-9 and TRBJ2-7 for the parts outside the CDR3, the full variable domain is DTGVSQNPRHKITKRGQNVTFRCDPISEHNRLYWYRQTLGQGPEFLTYFQNEAQLEKSRLLSDRFSAERPKGSFSTLEIQRTEQGDSAMYLCASSATSGAHTYEQYFGPGTRLTVT.

This clonotype has a handful of counts. CDR3 DNA: TGCGCCAGCAGCCAAGAATTGAGAGGGGAGACCCAGTACTTC. As protein: CASSQELRGETQYF. V and J are TRBV4-1 and TRBJ2-5, with D tentatively TRBD2 (5 bases). The germline V gene has CDR1 MGHRA and CDR2 YSYEKL. Deletions cut 0 bases from V and 5 bases from J, with 10 bases between. The length of the CDR3 is 14 residues.

The table lists this clonotype with many counts. The V call is TRBV5-1, the J call TRBJ1-1, with a possible D match to TRBD1 (6 bases). Germline CDR1 and CDR2: SGHRS and YFSETQ. This CDR3 region has 16 residues. The ends were cut back, 1 base at V and 3 bases at J, with 16 bases in the middle. This CDR3 reads CASSLRQTRGDTEAFF. In DNA form, the CDR3 reads TGCGCCAGCAGCTTGCGACAGACGAGGGGGGACACTGAAGCTTTCTTT. The full variable domain, completed using reference TRBV5-1 and TRBJ1-1, is KAGVTQTPRYLIKTRGQQVTLSCSPISGHRSVSWYQQTPGQGLQFLFEYFSETQRNKGNFPGRFSGRQFSNSRSEMNVSTLELGDSALYLCASSLRQTRGDTEAFFGQGTRLTVV.

The rearrangement uses TRBV5-4 and TRBJ2-3, with unresolved D. The CDR3 has 14 amino acids. Trimming shortened V by 1 base and J by 3 bases, and 9 bases separated the two germline ends. CDR1 and CDR2 from the germline V gene are SGHNT and YYREEE (reference sequence). The CDR3 nucleotides are TGTGCCAGCAGCTTGAGCGCGCCAACAGATACGCAGTATTTT. It specifies CASSLSAPTDTQYF.

This clonotype has only a few counts. V gene TRBV7-4 combines with J gene TRBJ1-2, with 7 bases aligning to TRBD1. Trimming removed 7 bases from V and 8 bases from J; junction bases left unmatched: 19. The V gene's germline CDR1 is SGHVT and CDR2 SQSDAQ. The CDR3 spans 16 residues. CDR3 nucleotides: TGTGCCAGCAACTCGTGGGACAGCTATAACTATGGAGGCTACACCTTC. Its translation: CASNSWDSYNYGGYTF.

V is TRBV6-4 and J is TRBJ1-1; D gene unclear. V gave up 3 bases and J gave up 4 bases, with 12 bases separating them. Germline V gene sequence: CDR1 MRHNA, CDR2 SNTAGT. CDR3 length: 14 residues. CDR3 nucleotides: TGTGCCAGCAGTGAGGCGGGCTTCCGCACTGAAGCTTTCTTT. This encodes CASSEAGFRTEAFF.